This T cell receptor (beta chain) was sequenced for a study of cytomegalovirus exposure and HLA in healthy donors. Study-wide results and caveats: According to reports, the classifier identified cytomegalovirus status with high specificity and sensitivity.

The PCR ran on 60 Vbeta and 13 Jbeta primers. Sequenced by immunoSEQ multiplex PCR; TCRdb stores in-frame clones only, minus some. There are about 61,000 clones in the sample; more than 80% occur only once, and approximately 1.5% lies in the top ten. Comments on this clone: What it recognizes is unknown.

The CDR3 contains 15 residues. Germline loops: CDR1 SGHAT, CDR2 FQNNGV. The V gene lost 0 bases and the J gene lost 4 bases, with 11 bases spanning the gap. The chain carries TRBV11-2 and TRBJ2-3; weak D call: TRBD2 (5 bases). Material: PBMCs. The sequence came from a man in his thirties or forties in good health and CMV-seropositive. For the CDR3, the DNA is TGTGCCAGCAGCTTAGAGGGCGGGCTCGCAGATACGCAGTATTTT. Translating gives CASSLEGGLADTQYF.